This TCR beta chain was profiled in a study of regulatory T cells in long-lasting Graves disease. Study-level background: By definition, persistent Graves' disease involved antithyroid drugs for over 5 years alongside positive TSH receptor antibodies.

Trimming shortened V by 6 bases and J by 4 bases, and 22 bases separated the two germline ends. The V gene's germline CDR1 is DFQATT and CDR2 SNEGSKA (reference sequence). The CDR3 length is 16 residues. Through Arm-PCR of CDR3 regions and iRepertoire HTBI primers, TCR beta libraries were built. Authors' methods: Spanning all samples, the identified segments comprised around 62 TRBV and around 15 TRBJ. TCRdb itself ran the multiplex PCR reads through MiXCR, one entry per CDR3 protein. The V and J calls were not made by the authors but by TCRdb's processing. Of around 400,000 distinct CDR3 sequences listed, 23% are singletons. This sample's time point: persistent/refractory GD, antithyroid drugs over 5 years with positive TRAb. PBMC RNA served as the TCR library source. Points on this clonotype: No antigen is known for it.

Findings of the study overall: Patients with persistent disease shared 2,741 public clonotypes, outpacing the 966 shared by new patients.

This clonotype was obtained from a female donor with Graves disease. The sequencing here drew on peripheral blood mononuclear cells (PBMCs), taken when the disease was refractory, from a patient treated with antithyroid drugs. V usage is TRBV20-1 and J usage is TRBJ1-5; perhaps TRBD1 as D (6 bases). The CDR3 reads CSAQQGLLARNQPQHF. In nucleotides, the CDR3 is TGCAGTGCACAACAGGGATTACTCGCCAGAAATCAGCCCCAGCATTTT.